What follows are 10 T cell receptor beta chains derived from one specimen sequenced in a study of T cell clusters in autoimmune cytopenias. Multiplex touch-down PCR amplified TRB using TRB-A and TRB-B pools in one tube. TCRdb reprocessed the multiplex PCR reads and stores each CDR3 protein as one record, lacking DNA. The sample data list 5,000 or so distinct CDR3 sequences. Each sample's input was about 250 ng genomic DNA, roughly 38,000 genome equivalents. In addition, the sample was reused for a study of T cell repertoires in aging, cancer and after chemotherapy.

The sample comprised peripheral blood. The receptors come from a human donor in good health.

This clonotype ranks as medium-sized in terms of frequency. The rearrangement links TRBV6-5 to TRBJ1-2. The length of the CDR3 is 14 residues. In germline, CDR1 is MNHEY, CDR2 SVGAGI. The CDR3 here is CASSYSISNYGYTF.

According to its frequency, this clonotype is medium-sized. V and J are TRBV7-6 and TRBJ1-5; as DNA is missing, the TRBD1 call by TCRdb cannot be tested. Germline CDR1 is SGHVS and CDR2 is FNYEAQ. The CDR3 contains 17 residues. This CDR3 is CASSAYRGSISNQPQHF. Combining the CDR3 with reference TRBV7-6 and TRBJ1-5 gives the whole variable domain GAGVSQSPRYKVTKRGQDVALRCDPISGHVSLYWYRQALGQGPEFLTYFNYEAQQDKSGLPNDRFSAERPEGSISTLTIQRTEQRDSAMYRCASSAYRGSISNQPQHFGDGTRLSIL.

This clonotype is called medium-sized based on its frequency. The V and J genes are TRBV6-5 and TRBJ1-1; the TRBD1 assignment by TCRdb is unverifiable without DNA. Germline loops: CDR1 MNHEY, CDR2 SVGAGI. This CDR3 comprises 14 residues. The CDR3: CASSYGPGRGKAFF.

Frequency places this clonotype as medium-sized. The rearrangement joins TRBV19 to TRBJ2-7; the D call of TRBD1 rests on TCRdb alone, since no DNA is present to check it. The CDR3 length is 13 residues. Germline V lookup: CDR1 LNHDA, CDR2 SQIVND (reference sequence). The CDR3 spells CASSITGNDEQYF.

According to its frequency, this clonotype is medium-sized. This chain uses TRBV12-3 or TRBV12-4 with TRBJ2-1. The CDR3 contains 18 residues. CDR3 residues: CASSFVVEITPSYNEQFF.

Measured by frequency, this clonotype is medium-sized. The genes are TRBV19 and TRBJ2-2; TCRdb reports TRBD1, a call that lacks DNA to check it against. This CDR3 has 16 amino acids. The germline V gene has CDR1 LNHDA and CDR2 SQIVND (reference sequence). CDR3: CASSIVPLGSTGELFF. Variable domain in full (rest from reference TRBV19 and TRBJ2-2): DGGITQSPKYLFRKEGQNVTLSCEQNLNHDAMYWYRQDPGQGLRLIYYSQIVNDFQKGDIAEGYSVSREKKESFPLTVTSAQKNPTAFYLCASSIVPLGSTGELFFGEGSRLTVL.

The chain carries TRBV5-5 and TRBJ2-3; TCRdb gives TRBD2 as the D gene, but with no DNA this cannot be confirmed. Germline CDR1 reads SGHKS; CDR2 reads YYEKEE (reference sequence). The CDR3 is 15 residues long. CDR3 residues: CASSLEGGGVDTQYF.

The chain recombines TRBV27 with TRBJ1-6; TCRdb lists TRBD1, though no DNA is available to test this call. This CDR3 has 17 residues. The germline CDR1 and CDR2 sequences are MNHEY and SMNVEV (reference sequence). CDR3 sequence: CASSSPHRSSYNSPLHF.

This clonotype registers medium-sized by frequency. The chain employs TRBV6-1 and TRBJ2-3; no DNA is available, so the TRBD1 call from TCRdb remains unchecked. There are 16 residues in the CDR3. Germline CDR1 MNHNS, CDR2 SASEGT. CDR3 amino acids: CASSIRGRAGTDTQYF.

V gene TRBV20-1 combines with J gene TRBJ2-7; without DNA, the TCRdb call of TRBD2 cannot be checked. Germline V lookup: CDR1 DFQATT, CDR2 SNEGSKA (reference sequence). The CDR3 extends over 15 amino acids. This CDR3 is CSARDYRTSGGEQYF.